Below are 5 T cell receptor beta chains sequenced from a single sample in a study of CD8+ T cells in alopecia areata. RNA extraction was followed by reverse transcription into cDNA, which acted as the sequencing template. Data came from immunoSEQ multiplex PCR; TCRdb stores just in-frame clones and leaves some out. Among under 200,000 clones listed, around three fifths were seen once. Treatment specified: oral pan-JAK inhibitor, 5-10 mg twice daily. Here the sequenced sample was CD4+ T cells sorted from blood, taken at week 4, from a patient treated with tofacitinib. These receptor sequences come from a human donor with alopecia areata.

The chain is built from TRBV19 and TRBJ2-2; D is perhaps TRBD2 (6 bases). Trimming left V 4 bases short and J 0 bases short, with 9 bases between. The CDR3 extends over 15 amino acids. Germline loops: CDR1 LNHDA, CDR2 SQIVND (reference sequence). The CDR3 coding sequence is TGTGCCAGTAGTAATAGCGGTTCGAACACCGGGGAGCTGTTTTTT. It is translated as CASSNSGSNTGELFF.

As for this clone: One junction end does not reproduce the germline sequence, and a read error may be involved. The rearrangement uses TRBV10-3 and TRBJ1-6, with 10 bases aligning to TRBD1. This CDR3 is 15 amino acids long. CDR1 is ENHRY, CDR2 SYGVKD, per germline. As DNA, the CDR3 is TGTGCCATTAACACCGGGACAGGGGTCAATTCACCCCCCCACTTT. Protein sequence: CAINTGTGVNSPPHF.

The sample holds a few counts of this clone. The J gene is TRBJ1-1, the V gene TRBV6-1, with TRBD1 identical over 7 bases. The CDR3 has 14 residues. Trimming removed 6 bases from V and 4 bases from J; junction bases left unmatched: 8. Per germline, CDR1 MNHNS and CDR2 SASEGT. The CDR3 region has the DNA TGTGCCAGCAGGCAACAGGGGTCGAGCACTGAAGCTTTCTTT. Its protein is CASRQQGSSTEAFF.

The chain is built from TRBV23-1 and TRBJ1-1; TRBD1 is a possible D gene (5 bases). TRBV23-1 is known as an ORF, though its function is uncertain. The CDR3 totals 15 residues. Trimming took 2 bases from V and 2 from J, leaving 12 bases between them. The CDR3 region is CASSQQQEGNTEAFF. CDR3 in DNA: TGCGCCAGCAGTCAACAACAGGAAGGAAACACTGAAGCTTTCTTT.

The V gene is TRBV5-1, the J gene TRBJ2-1, with no clear D. Germline V gene data show CDR1 as SGHRS and CDR2 as YFSETQ. Trimming pared 0 bases from V and 5 bases from J, leaving 9 bases between. The CDR3 length is 14 residues. This CDR3 is CASSLAAPNNEQFF. In DNA, the CDR3 is TGCGCCAGCAGCTTGGCCGCACCGAACAATGAGCAGTTCTTC.